The present T cell receptor beta chain was sequenced within a study of human T cells and chemical hapten exposure (dated by TCRdb to the early 2020s). Study-wide context: For sensitization, 2% DPC in acetone was applied to an approximately 2 cm by approximately 2 cm area of upper inner arm skin. Patients additionally received weekly therapeutic DPC doses to the scalp throughout the approximately 25-week study period. Patch testing was done on the upper back using Finn chambers containing 0.01% DPC, and results were scored after 6 days according to International Contact Dermatitis Research Group standards. The patient cohort, mostly female, included alopecia areata with under or over 50% scalp involvement, alopecia totalis and alopecia universalis. Libraries were pooled for sequencing, and per-sample TCR yields varied mainly because of small differences in library volumes within the pool. Peripheral blood TCR repertoire changes were tracked in vivo in alopecia patients during primary and secondary sensitization to the hapten diphenylcyclopropenone (DPC). Blood samples were taken from patients before sensitization (week 0) and at 2, 6 and about 24 weeks after DPC sensitization. About 30 alopecia patients provided blood for TCR sequencing at one to four time points (pre-sensitization, 2, 6 and 24 weeks).

The table lists this clonotype with many counts. Its binding antigen is unknown. No much larger clone exists at a distance of one base, and base qualities are not known. From the cysteine through the phenylalanine, the CDR3 covers 14 amino acids. The DNA shown is the 42-base CDR3, in frame from base 1. V is shortened by 2 bases, J by 10 bases, and the region joining them spans 12 bases. CDR1 and CDR2 are drawn from the germline V gene: MNHEY, SVGAGI. Reading the label with the study, this specimen's time point is: patch test 2, 6 weeks after DPC sensitization. This specimen's treatment or condition label, per the study, means: therapeutic diphenylcyclopropenone sensitization with weekly scalp DPC. Blood at each patch-test visit was drawn before the patch test was applied. Patients were considered eligible if aged 18 to 70, diagnosed with alopecia and deemed suitable for DPC therapy, and patients were excluded if pregnant. Total RNA was extracted from unfractionated whole blood collected in Tempus Blood RNA tubes.

The method was RACE. TCRdb lists the instrument as NextSeq 500. During library preparation, unique molecular identifiers were attached to individual cDNA molecules so that TCRs could be counted quantitatively and reproducibly. From each blood RNA sample, both TCR alpha and TCR beta chains were sequenced. Per the source publication's procedure: Samples had a median of roughly 87,000 TCRs, with a range from about 20,000 to 690,600. The Decombinator software suite was used to annotate V, J and CDR3 in the TCR reads. For PS versus PT1 abundance plots, all samples were subsampled to the same number of TCRs (28,000). Expanded TCRs were defined as absent before sensitization and observed at least eight times at the 2-week time point. TCRdb passed the public sequencing reads through fastp at Q25 and MiXCR, retaining productive beta sequences. Under each unique CDR3 protein, matching rows form one entry showing the most common genes and DNA. The V and J calls, along with clone size, are taken from TCRdb and not from the paper's own processing. In this sample the table shows approximately 75,000 distinct CDR3 sequences, 8.5% of which occur a single time. The ten largest make up roughly 3% of the sample.

Broad study findings and their caveats: The number of PT1 expanded TCRs positively correlated with patch test score, significant at thresholds 8, 16 and 32 but not 4. No change with DPC sensitization was found in the number of TCRs above 1 in 1000 frequency, and no evidence of global repertoire structure alterations was found. Repeated subsampling changed both the strength of the expansion versus patch-test correlation and the threshold at which that correlation became significant. Significantly more large CDR3 similarity clusters were formed by expanded TCRs than by pre-sensitization or healthy control sets, consistent with antigen-driven responses. All patients had alopecia, a presumed autoimmune disease, so their immune response might differ from that of healthy individuals.

The chain joins TRBV6-5 to TRBJ1-6, and possibly TRBD1, on 6 matching bases. The clonotype comes from a woman in her forties or fifties with alopecia areata. Some clones in this sample may be carry-over from other donors' samples. Sequences were derived from whole blood, sampled in connection with sensitization to the hapten diphenylcyclopropenone (DPC). DNA sequence: TGTGCCAGCAGTTACCAGGGGACCGAATCACCCCTCCACTTT. Translated, this gives CASSYQGTESPLHF.